This T cell receptor beta chain was observed in a study of blood T cell repertoires in COVID-19. Study at large: Spain, Italy and the United States supplied samples that represented acute and convalescent COVID-19. In each case, the material was cDNA or gDNA derived from T cells, B-cell-depleted T cells, or PBMCs.

This clone was counted only a few times. The CDR3 covers 15 residues. Germline V gene lookup returns CDR1 MDHEN and CDR2 SYDVKM. V lost 5 bases to trimming and J lost 7 bases; unmatched junction nucleotides: 9. Per the authors' pipeline: Reference gene primer amplification gave estimated nucleated cell counts. Assay used: immunoSEQ multiplex PCR; TCRdb lists only in-frame clones, some missing. Clonal size and the V and J genes are those of that table, whereas D and trimming came from the DNA. The sample includes 90,000 to 150,000 clones, 85% of them seen just once. The receptor comes from an older man with acute or convalescent COVID-19. This sequence joins TRBV28 and TRBJ2-1, with 9 bases that match TRBD2. The material sequenced was peripheral blood. Here the CDR3 reads CASSGQAGGWNEQFF. The CDR3 region has the DNA TGTGCCAGCAGTGGCCAAGCGGGAGGTTGGAATGAGCAGTTCTTC.